A selection of T cell receptor beta chains follows, all from one sample in a study of blood T cell repertoires in COVID-19. Here immunoSEQ multiplex PCR was the method, and the copy in TCRdb shows in-frame clones only, minus some. The sample lists roughly 330,000 clones; approximately 90% were seen once. Sequenced sample: peripheral blood. The source of these receptors is a man under 40 with COVID-19, enrolled during active disease. CDR3s include the opening cysteine and the closing phenylalanine or tryptophan. Fields, in order: V gene, D gene, J gene, clone size, CDR3 DNA, CDR3 protein. The D gene is left open where the match is weak. Size tells how often a clone was seen (once, few, many) or the class of an expanded clone, and some rows leave it out.

TRBV14,.,TRBJ2-7,.,TGTGCCAGCAGCCAAGATTGGGGGAGGGACACCCCCTCCTACGAGCAGTACTTC,CASSQDWGRDTPSYEQYF
TRBV13,.,TRBJ2-3,few,TGTGCCAGCAGCTTAGAGAGCAGGACTACAGATACGCAGTATTTT,CASSLESRTTDTQYF
TRBV28,.,TRBJ2-7,.,TGTGCCAGCAATGGCAGGGGAAAAAGAGGCTACTACGAGCAGTACTTC,CASNGRGKRGYYEQYF
TRBV9,TRBD1,TRBJ2-1,.,TGTGCCAGCAGCCCCCCGGACAGGGTTTTTGAGCAGTTCTTC,CASSPPDRVFEQFF
TRBV6-5,.,TRBJ2-7,.,TGTGCCAGCAGAAACACACTAACCTACGAGCAGTACTTC,CASRNTLTYEQYF
TRBV3-1/TRBV3-2,TRBD2,TRBJ2-5,.,TGTGCCAGCAGTCGTAACGCACCTAGCGGGAAAAGAGAGACCCAGTACTTC,CASSRNAPSGKRETQYF
TRBV7-9,TRBD2,TRBJ2-2,.,TGTGCCAGCAGCCCCGGGACTAGCGGGAGTGTTTTGGACACCGGGGAGCTGTTTTTT,CASSPGTSGSVLDTGELFF
TRBV7-2,TRBD2,TRBJ2-1,.,TGTGCCACTCGGGCAAGCGGGGGGGCGGAGCAGTTCTTC,CATRASGGAEQFF
TRBV7-8,.,TRBJ1-6,.,TGTGCCAGCAGCTTACTTATCCGAGGGAGCTCCTATAATTCACCCCTCCACTTT,CASSLLIRGSSYNSPLHF
TRBV9,TRBD2,TRBJ2-1,.,TGTGCCAGCAGCCCCCTAGGAGGGAGGGCCAGGTATGAGCAGTTCTTC,CASSPLGGRARYEQFF
TRBV18,TRBD1,TRBJ2-7,.,TGTGCCAGCTCACTTTCGCCCGGGACAGTGGGAGAGGAGCAGTACTTC,CASSLSPGTVGEEQYF
TRBV3-1/TRBV3-2,.,TRBJ1-2,.,TGTGCCAGCAGCCAAATGTATCTCGGGACACGACATAATACTAACTATGGCTACACCTTC,CASSQMYLGTRHNTNYGYTF
TRBV28,TRBD1,TRBJ2-7,.,TGTGCCAGCAGACCACAGGGGGCCTTCTCCTACGAGCAGTACTTC,CASRPQGAFSYEQYF
TRBV18,TRBD1,TRBJ2-5,few,TGTGCCAGCTCACCACAGCCAGGGGGTCAAGAGACCCAGTACTTC,CASSPQPGGQETQYF
TRBV6-1,TRBD2,TRBJ2-3,many,TGTGCCAGCAGTGAACTAGCGGGGGGGCTGGGTGGCACAGATACGCAGTATTTT,CASSELAGGLGGTDTQYF
TRBV27,TRBD1,TRBJ2-7,once,TGTGCCAGCAGTTTCGAGGGACAGGGCCTTGGCGAGCAGTACTTC,CASSFEGQGLGEQYF
TRBV6-2/TRBV6-3,TRBD2,TRBJ2-5,.,TGTGCCAGCAGTGAGCGGGGACCGCAAGAGACCCAGTACTTC,CASSERGPQETQYF
TRBV15,.,TRBJ2-5,.,TGTGCCACCAGCAGAGATACGACTAGGAGGACCCAGTACTTC,CATSRDTTRRTQYF
TRBV11-2,TRBD1,TRBJ1-2,.,TGTGCCAGCAGCTTAGTCAGGGGGCGCGGTCGTGGCTACACCTTC,CASSLVRGRGRGYTF
TRBV18,.,TRBJ1-5,.,TGTGCCAGCTCACCACCGGGGGGACAGCCCCAGCATTTT,CASSPPGGQPQHF
TRBV7-2,TRBD2,TRBJ2-7,.,TGTGCCAGCAGCACCGGGACTAGCGGGAGCGAGCAGTACTTC,CASSTGTSGSEQYF
TRBV27,.,TRBJ2-7,.,TGTGCCAGCAGTGGGGCGGGGGCGATCTACGAGCAGTACTTC,CASSGAGAIYEQYF
TRBV7-2,TRBD1,TRBJ2-3,.,TGTGCCAGCAGGACGACAGGGGGCACAGATACGCAGTATTTT,CASRTTGGTDTQYF
TRBV7-9,TRBD1,TRBJ1-5,.,TGTGCCAGCAGCGCAGGACAGGGCAGCCAGCCCCAGCATTTT,CASSAGQGSQPQHF
TRBV5-5,.,TRBJ2-1,.,TGTGCCAGCAGCTTGGGGCCACATTCCTCCTACAATGAGCAGTTCTTC,CASSLGPHSSYNEQFF
TRBV12-3/TRBV12-4,.,TRBJ2-1,.,TGTGCCAGCAGGCAGAGGGTAGGCAATGAGCAGTTCTTC,CASRQRVGNEQFF
TRBV10-1,.,TRBJ2-2,.,TGCGCCAGCAGCCCAGGGGAAGTGGGGACCGGGGAGCTGTTTTTT,CASSPGEVGTGELFF
TRBV5-6,.,TRBJ1-4,.,TGTGCCAGCAGCCGGAGGGGTCTAGGGTTTCGGGAAAAACTGTTTTTT,CASSRRGLGFREKLFF
TRBV11-2,.,TRBJ2-7,.,TGTGCCAGCAGCTTAGGTTGGGGGCGAGGGGGTTCCGACGAGCAGTACTTC,CASSLGWGRGGSDEQYF
TRBV13,.,TRBJ1-6,once,TGTGCCAGCAGCCTGCGGCTCTATTCACCCCTCCACTTT,CASSLRLYSPLHF
TRBV12-2,.,TRBJ2-5,.,TGTGCAAGTCGCTCCAAATTTAGGACAGCGGGACAAGAGACCCAGTACTTC,CASRSKFRTAGQETQYF
TRBV7-9,.,TRBJ1-2,.,TGTGCCAGCAGCTTAGGGGCAGATTCCTTCTATGGCTACACCTTC,CASSLGADSFYGYTF
TRBV7-9,TRBD1,TRBJ2-6,.,TGTGCCAGCAGCGATAGAGCCCCCGACAGGGCTGGGGCCAACGTCCTGACTTTC,CASSDRAPDRAGANVLTF
TRBV6-5,TRBD1,TRBJ1-5,.,TGTGCCAGCAGAGAGACAGGGATTTATCAGCCCCAGCATTTT,CASRETGIYQPQHF
TRBV7-2,.,TRBJ2-7,.,TGTGCCAGCAGCCCAGTGGGCCCCAGTGAGCAGTACTTC,CASSPVGPSEQYF
TRBV9,TRBD2,TRBJ2-7,.,TGTGCCAGCAGCGTAGGGACTAGCGGGTCCTACGAGCAGTACTTC,CASSVGTSGSYEQYF
TRBV7-3,TRBD1,TRBJ2-7,once,TGTGCCAGCAGCTTACCGACAGGGAGCGGCGAGCAGTACTTC,CASSLPTGSGEQYF
TRBV9,.,TRBJ2-3,.,TGTGCCAGCAGCGTAGTCGGAGACACAGATACGCAGTATTTT,CASSVVGDTDTQYF
TRBV30,TRBD1,TRBJ1-4,few,TGTGCCTGGAGCCCCGGGACAGGGGAGGGAAAACTGTTTTTT,CAWSPGTGEGKLFF
TRBV7-2,.,TRBJ2-1,once,TGTGCCAGCAGCTTAGCTGCGAGGGTCGATGAGCAGTTCTTC,CASSLAARVDEQFF
TRBV7-2,TRBD2,TRBJ2-5,.,TGTGCCAGCAGCCCCTTAGCGGGGCAGGTCAAGACCCAGTACTTC,CASSPLAGQVKTQYF
TRBV7-2,TRBD2,TRBJ2-7,once,TGTGCCAGCAGCTTAGGGCTAGCGGGAGGCCCCCAGTACTTC,CASSLGLAGGPQYF
TRBV19,.,TRBJ2-7,.,TGTGCCAGTAGCATAGTCGGGGGTCAGGGGGGACCTTACGGCGAGCAGTACTTC,CASSIVGGQGGPYGEQYF
TRBV9,TRBD1,TRBJ1-1,once,TGTGCCAGCAGCGAGTACAGGGGGAACACTGAAGCTTTCTTT,CASSEYRGNTEAFF
TRBV19,.,TRBJ2-2,.,TGTGCCAGCTCCAGTGCAGGGAACACCGGGGAGCTGTTTTTT,CASSSAGNTGELFF
TRBV15,TRBD1,TRBJ2-1,.,TGTGCCACCAGCAGTCGCGTCGACAGGGCCAATGAGCAGTTCTTC,CATSSRVDRANEQFF
TRBV6-6,TRBD2,TRBJ2-7,.,TGTGCCAGCAGTTATGGATTCGGGGGGAAGGACGAGCAGTACTTC,CASSYGFGGKDEQYF
TRBV4-3,.,TRBJ2-7,.,TGCGCCAGCAGCCAGGCGGCTTTTGCCTCCTACGAGCAGTACTTC,CASSQAAFASYEQYF
TRBV7-2,.,TRBJ1-1,once,TGTGCCAGCAGCCGGAGCACAGGGTACACTGAAGCTTTCTTT,CASSRSTGYTEAFF